This is a list of T cell receptor beta chains from one sample in a study of blood T cell repertoires in COVID-19. Only in-frame clones appear in the TCRdb table, and some are missing; sequencing was by immunoSEQ multiplex PCR. The sample has approximately 75,000 clones; about four fifths are singletons. Material for sequencing was peripheral blood. These receptors were taken from a woman of 80 years or more with acute or convalescent COVID-19. Both conserved end residues are part of each CDR3. Each record gives: V gene, D gene, J gene, clone size, CDR3 DNA, CDR3 protein. D genes are given only for firm matches. Only part of the rows carry a size: once, few, many, or a class if the clone is expanded.

v_call: TRBV21-1; d_call: .; j_call: TRBJ1-5; clone_size: .; cdr3_nt: TGTGCCAGCAGCGGGAAAACAGGGGGCGAACAGCCCCAGCATTTT; cdr3_aa: CASSGKTGGEQPQHF
v_call: TRBV19; d_call: .; j_call: TRBJ1-1; clone_size: .; cdr3_nt: TGTGCCAGTAGTATCCTCAGGGTGAACACTGAAGCTTTCTTT; cdr3_aa: CASSILRVNTEAFF
v_call: TRBV6-5; d_call: TRBD1; j_call: TRBJ2-1; clone_size: .; cdr3_nt: TGTGCCAGCAGTTACCCAGGGGGTCGAATAGGCGAGCAGTTCTTC; cdr3_aa: CASSYPGGRIGEQFF
v_call: TRBV15; d_call: TRBD1; j_call: TRBJ2-3; clone_size: .; cdr3_nt: TGTGCCACCAGCAGAACAGGGGATTTCGCAGATACGCAGTATTTT; cdr3_aa: CATSRTGDFADTQYF
v_call: TRBV7-9; d_call: TRBD1; j_call: TRBJ1-2; clone_size: .; cdr3_nt: TGTGCCAGCAGCTTAGTAGGGGGCACCTATGGCTACACCTTC; cdr3_aa: CASSLVGGTYGYTF
v_call: TRBV5-1; d_call: TRBD1; j_call: TRBJ1-1; clone_size: .; cdr3_nt: TGCGCCAGCAGTCGGAGCCCCGGGACAGAACTGAACACTGAAGCTTTCTTT; cdr3_aa: CASSRSPGTELNTEAFF
v_call: TRBV20-1; d_call: .; j_call: TRBJ1-1; clone_size: .; cdr3_nt: TGCAGTGGGGCCGTGAACACTGAAGCTTTCTTT; cdr3_aa: CSGAVNTEAFF
v_call: TRBV19; d_call: TRBD1; j_call: TRBJ1-1; clone_size: once; cdr3_nt: TGTGCCAGTACCCAAGGGGGGGACAGGGGGACCACTGAAGCTTTCTTT; cdr3_aa: CASTQGGDRGTTEAFF
v_call: TRBV10-2; d_call: .; j_call: TRBJ2-6; clone_size: .; cdr3_nt: TGCGCCAGCAGCGACCCGGGTGGGGCCAACGTCCTGACTTTC; cdr3_aa: CASSDPGGANVLTF
v_call: TRBV3-1/TRBV3-2; d_call: .; j_call: TRBJ2-4; clone_size: .; cdr3_nt: TGTGCCAGCAGCCCGACCGGGACACCAAATAGCGTTCAGTACTTC; cdr3_aa: CASSPTGTPNSVQYF
v_call: TRBV11-2; d_call: .; j_call: TRBJ1-2; clone_size: .; cdr3_nt: TGTGCCAGCAGCTTAGGCAGGGGCACCATCTATGGCTACACCTTC; cdr3_aa: CASSLGRGTIYGYTF
v_call: TRBV18; d_call: TRBD2; j_call: TRBJ2-3; clone_size: once; cdr3_nt: TGTGCCAGCTCACCACCGGGGCTAGCGGGGCCTTATACGCAGTATTTT; cdr3_aa: CASSPPGLAGPYTQYF
v_call: TRBV27; d_call: .; j_call: TRBJ1-2; clone_size: .; cdr3_nt: TGTGCCAGCAGTTTGGGGGGGGGTGGCTACACCTTC; cdr3_aa: CASSLGGGGYTF
v_call: TRBV4-1; d_call: TRBD2; j_call: TRBJ2-7; clone_size: .; cdr3_nt: TGCGCCAGCAGCCAAGAAGCATGGACTAGCGGGGGGGCTCGGTACTTC; cdr3_aa: CASSQEAWTSGGARYF
v_call: TRBV7-3; d_call: .; j_call: TRBJ2-5; clone_size: many; cdr3_nt: TGTGCCAGCAGCCCCCATGATGGGCCACAAGAGACCCAGTACTTC; cdr3_aa: CASSPHDGPQETQYF
v_call: TRBV27; d_call: .; j_call: TRBJ1-5; clone_size: .; cdr3_nt: TGTGCCAGCAGTTTTCTGGGGCAGAGGGGGAATCAGCCCCAGCATTTT; cdr3_aa: CASSFLGQRGNQPQHF
v_call: TRBV5-1; d_call: TRBD1; j_call: TRBJ1-3; clone_size: once; cdr3_nt: TGCGCCAGCAGCTTTGGGGGACAGGGGGACACCATATATTTT; cdr3_aa: CASSFGGQGDTIYF
v_call: TRBV7-2; d_call: .; j_call: TRBJ1-6; clone_size: .; cdr3_nt: TGTGCCAGCAGCTTTGACTTGGTTTCACCCCTCCACTTT; cdr3_aa: CASSFDLVSPLHF
v_call: TRBV19; d_call: .; j_call: TRBJ1-4; clone_size: .; cdr3_nt: TGTGCCAGTAGCGACCTGGGTAGACGGAGTGAAAAACTGTTTTTT; cdr3_aa: CASSDLGRRSEKLFF
v_call: TRBV9; d_call: .; j_call: TRBJ1-5; clone_size: .; cdr3_nt: TGTGCCAGCAGCGTAGGTATTAATAGCAATCAGCCCCAGCATTTT; cdr3_aa: CASSVGINSNQPQHF
v_call: TRBV6-6; d_call: .; j_call: TRBJ2-3; clone_size: .; cdr3_nt: TGTGCCAGCAGTTACGGGCAGACAGATACGCAGTATTTT; cdr3_aa: CASSYGQTDTQYF
v_call: TRBV19; d_call: .; j_call: TRBJ1-1; clone_size: once; cdr3_nt: TGTGCCAGTAGCACCCTGGCCGGGGCTGAAGCTTTCTTT; cdr3_aa: CASSTLAGAEAFF
v_call: TRBV12-5; d_call: .; j_call: TRBJ1-4; clone_size: .; cdr3_nt: TGTGCTAGTGGTTTGGACATGGGCCATGAAAAACTGTTTTTT; cdr3_aa: CASGLDMGHEKLFF
v_call: TRBV9; d_call: .; j_call: TRBJ2-4; clone_size: .; cdr3_nt: TGTGCCAGCAGCGCGGGACTCGCCGCGGAAAACATTCAGTACTTC; cdr3_aa: CASSAGLAAENIQYF
v_call: TRBV6-5; d_call: .; j_call: TRBJ2-7; clone_size: .; cdr3_nt: TGTGCCAGCAGTTACTCGTTGGGAGTGACCCCGCCGTACTTC; cdr3_aa: CASSYSLGVTPPYF
v_call: TRBV2; d_call: .; j_call: TRBJ2-5; clone_size: .; cdr3_nt: TGTGCCAGCAGTGTACTGGAGACCCAGTACTTC; cdr3_aa: CASSVLETQYF
v_call: TRBV9; d_call: .; j_call: TRBJ1-2; clone_size: .; cdr3_nt: TGTGCCAGCACTGGGGCAGATTACTATGGCTACACCTTC; cdr3_aa: CASTGADYYGYTF
v_call: TRBV14; d_call: TRBD1; j_call: TRBJ1-2; clone_size: .; cdr3_nt: TGTGCCAGCAGCCAGGCTACCAGGACAGGGTCGGGCTACACCTTC; cdr3_aa: CASSQATRTGSGYTF
v_call: TRBV7-8; d_call: .; j_call: TRBJ1-2; clone_size: .; cdr3_nt: TGTGCCAGCAGCTTAGTAGCAGGGGCTTCTAACTATGGCTACACCTTC; cdr3_aa: CASSLVAGASNYGYTF
v_call: TRBV20-1; d_call: .; j_call: TRBJ1-1; clone_size: .; cdr3_nt: TGCAGTGCTAGTCTACAGGCGAACACTGAAGCTTTCTTT; cdr3_aa: CSASLQANTEAFF
v_call: TRBV5-4; d_call: .; j_call: TRBJ1-1; clone_size: .; cdr3_nt: TGTGCCAGCAGCTTGGTGGGGGGGGCGGACACTGAAGCTTTCTTT; cdr3_aa: CASSLVGGADTEAFF
v_call: TRBV5-1; d_call: .; j_call: TRBJ1-4; clone_size: once; cdr3_nt: TGCGCCAGCAGCTTCCAGGGAGGCGATGAAAAACTGTTTTTT; cdr3_aa: CASSFQGGDEKLFF